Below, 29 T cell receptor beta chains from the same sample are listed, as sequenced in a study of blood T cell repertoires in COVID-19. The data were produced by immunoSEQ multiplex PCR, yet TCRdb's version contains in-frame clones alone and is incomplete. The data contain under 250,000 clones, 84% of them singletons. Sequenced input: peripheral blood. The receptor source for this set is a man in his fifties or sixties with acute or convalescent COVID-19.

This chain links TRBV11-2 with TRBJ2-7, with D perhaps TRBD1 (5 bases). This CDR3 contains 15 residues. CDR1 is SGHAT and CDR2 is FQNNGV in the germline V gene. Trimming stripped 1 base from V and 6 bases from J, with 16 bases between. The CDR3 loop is CASSLAADSLAEQYF. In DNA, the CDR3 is TGTGCCAGCAGCTTAGCCGCAGACAGTCTCGCCGAGCAGTACTTC.

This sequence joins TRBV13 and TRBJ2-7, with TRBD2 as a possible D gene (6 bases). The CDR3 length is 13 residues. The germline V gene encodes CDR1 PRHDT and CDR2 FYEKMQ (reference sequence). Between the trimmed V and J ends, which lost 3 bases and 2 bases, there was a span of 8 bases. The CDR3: CASSFGSPYEQYF. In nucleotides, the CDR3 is TGTGCCAGCAGCTTCGGGAGTCCCTACGAGCAGTACTTC.

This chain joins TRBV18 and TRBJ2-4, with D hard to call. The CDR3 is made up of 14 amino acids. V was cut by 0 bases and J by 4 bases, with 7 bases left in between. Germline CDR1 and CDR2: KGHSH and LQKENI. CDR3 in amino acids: CASSPPLEKNIQYF. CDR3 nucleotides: TGTGCCAGCTCACCACCGTTAGAAAAAAACATTCAGTACTTC.

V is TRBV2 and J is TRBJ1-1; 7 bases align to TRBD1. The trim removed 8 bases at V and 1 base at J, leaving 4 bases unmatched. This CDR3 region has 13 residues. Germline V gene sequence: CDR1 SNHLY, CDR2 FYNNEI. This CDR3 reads CASRRGENTEAFF. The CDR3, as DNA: TGTGCCAGCCGCAGGGGGGAGAACACTGAAGCTTTCTTT. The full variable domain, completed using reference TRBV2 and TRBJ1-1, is EPEVTQTPSHQVTQMGQEVILRCVPISNHLYFYWYRQILGQKVEFLVSFYNNEISEKSEIFDDQFSVERPDGSNFTLKIRSTKLEDSAMYFCASRRGENTEAFFGQGTRLTVV.

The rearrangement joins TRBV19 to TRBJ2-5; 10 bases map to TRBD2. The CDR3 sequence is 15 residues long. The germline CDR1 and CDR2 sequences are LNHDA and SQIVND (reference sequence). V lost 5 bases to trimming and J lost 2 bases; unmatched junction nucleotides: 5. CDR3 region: CASSVGTSAQETQYF. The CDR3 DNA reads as TGTGCCAGTAGTGTAGGGACTAGCGCGCAAGAGACCCAGTACTTC. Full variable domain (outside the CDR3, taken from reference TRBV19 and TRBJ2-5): DGGITQSPKYLFRKEGQNVTLSCEQNLNHDAMYWYRQDPGQGLRLIYYSQIVNDFQKGDIAEGYSVSREKKESFPLTVTSAQKNPTAFYLCASSVGTSAQETQYFGPGTRLLVL.

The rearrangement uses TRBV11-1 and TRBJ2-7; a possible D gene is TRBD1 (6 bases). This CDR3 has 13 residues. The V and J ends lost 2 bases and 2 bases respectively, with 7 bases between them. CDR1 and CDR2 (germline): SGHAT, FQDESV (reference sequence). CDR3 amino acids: CASSLTGTYEQYF. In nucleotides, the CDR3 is TGTGCCAGCAGCTTAACAGGGACCTACGAGCAGTACTTC.

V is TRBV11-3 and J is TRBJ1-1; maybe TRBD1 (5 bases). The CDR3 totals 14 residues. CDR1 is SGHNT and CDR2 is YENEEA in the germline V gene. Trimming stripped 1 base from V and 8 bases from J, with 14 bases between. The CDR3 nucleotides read TGTGCCAGCAGCTTAGCTCCGGGACTAGGAGAAGCTTTCTTT. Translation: CASSLAPGLGEAFF.

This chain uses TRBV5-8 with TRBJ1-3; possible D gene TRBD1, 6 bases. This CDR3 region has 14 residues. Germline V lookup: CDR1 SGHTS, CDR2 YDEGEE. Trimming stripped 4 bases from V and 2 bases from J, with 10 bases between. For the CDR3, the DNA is TGTGCCAGCAGCGGATCAGGGGCTGGAAACACCATATATTTT. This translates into CASSGSGAGNTIYF.

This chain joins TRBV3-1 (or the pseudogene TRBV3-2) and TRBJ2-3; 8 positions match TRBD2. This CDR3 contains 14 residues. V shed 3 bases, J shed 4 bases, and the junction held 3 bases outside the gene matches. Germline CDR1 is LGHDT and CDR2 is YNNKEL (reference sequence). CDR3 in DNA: TGTGCCAGCAGCCAGGCGGGAGGTCCAGATACGCAGTATTTT. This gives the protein CASSQAGGPDTQYF.

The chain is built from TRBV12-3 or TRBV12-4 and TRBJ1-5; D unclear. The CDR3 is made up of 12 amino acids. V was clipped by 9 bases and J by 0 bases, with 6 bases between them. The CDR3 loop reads CASQISNQPQHF. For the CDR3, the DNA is TGTGCCAGTCAGATTAGCAATCAGCCCCAGCATTTT.

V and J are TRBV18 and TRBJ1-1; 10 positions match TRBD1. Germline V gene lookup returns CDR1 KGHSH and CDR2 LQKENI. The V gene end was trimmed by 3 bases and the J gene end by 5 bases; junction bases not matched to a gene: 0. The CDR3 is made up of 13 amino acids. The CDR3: CASSPDRGTEAFF. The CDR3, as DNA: TGTGCCAGCTCACCGGACAGGGGGACTGAAGCTTTCTTT.

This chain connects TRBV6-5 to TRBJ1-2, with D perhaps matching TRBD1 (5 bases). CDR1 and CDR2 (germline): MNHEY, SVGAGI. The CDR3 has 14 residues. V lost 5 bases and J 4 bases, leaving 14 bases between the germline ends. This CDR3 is CASSPAGLGYGYTF. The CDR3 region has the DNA TGTGCCAGCAGTCCGGCGGGGCTCGGCTATGGCTACACCTTC.

For the CDR3, the DNA is TGCGCCAGCAGCCTCGGGACAGGGGGCAGTCAGCCCCAGCATTTT. This encodes CASSLGTGGSQPQHF. This chain connects TRBV4-1 to TRBJ1-5, with 12 nucleotides matching TRBD1. Germline values: CDR1 MGHRA, CDR2 YSYEKL. The CDR3 contains 15 residues. V was clipped by 4 bases and J by 6 bases; unmatched bases: 4.

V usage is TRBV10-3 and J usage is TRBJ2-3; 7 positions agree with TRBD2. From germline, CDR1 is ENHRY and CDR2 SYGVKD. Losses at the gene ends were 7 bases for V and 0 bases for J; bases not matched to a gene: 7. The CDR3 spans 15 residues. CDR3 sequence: CAITGGSTSTDTQYF. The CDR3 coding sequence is TGTGCCATCACCGGGGGGAGTACTAGCACAGATACGCAGTATTTT.

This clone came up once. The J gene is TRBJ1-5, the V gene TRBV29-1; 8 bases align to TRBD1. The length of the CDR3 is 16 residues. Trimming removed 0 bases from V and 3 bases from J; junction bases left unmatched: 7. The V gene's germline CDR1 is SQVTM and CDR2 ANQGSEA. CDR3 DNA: TGCAGCGTTGAAGACCGGACAGGGATTAACAATCAGCCCCAGCATTTT. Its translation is CSVEDRTGINNQPQHF.

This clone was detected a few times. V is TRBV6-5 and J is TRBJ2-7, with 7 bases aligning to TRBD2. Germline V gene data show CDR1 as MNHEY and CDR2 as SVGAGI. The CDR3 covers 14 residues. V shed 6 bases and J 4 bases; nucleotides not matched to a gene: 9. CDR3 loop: CASSRPGLPYEQYF. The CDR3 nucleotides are TGTGCCAGCAGCCGCCCGGGACTACCGTACGAGCAGTACTTC.

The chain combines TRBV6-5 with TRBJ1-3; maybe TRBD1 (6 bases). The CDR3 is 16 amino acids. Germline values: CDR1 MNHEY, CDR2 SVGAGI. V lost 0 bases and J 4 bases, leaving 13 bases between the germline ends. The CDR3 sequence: CASSYSTGLGGNTIYF. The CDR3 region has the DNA TGTGCCAGCAGTTACTCGACAGGTCTCGGAGGAAACACCATATATTTT.

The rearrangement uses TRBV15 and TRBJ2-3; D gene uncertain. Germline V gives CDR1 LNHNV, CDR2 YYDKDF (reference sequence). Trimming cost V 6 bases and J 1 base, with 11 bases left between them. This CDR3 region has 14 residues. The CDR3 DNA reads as TGTGCCACCAGTGTTGGGCGAGGCACAGATACGCAGTATTTT. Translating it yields CATSVGRGTDTQYF.

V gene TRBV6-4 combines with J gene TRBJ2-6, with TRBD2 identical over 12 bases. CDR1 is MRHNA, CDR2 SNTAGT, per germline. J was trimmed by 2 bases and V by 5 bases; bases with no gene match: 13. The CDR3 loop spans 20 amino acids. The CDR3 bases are TGTGCCAGCAGTCCCGCCGCTAGCGGGAGGGCCGGTCCTGGGGCCAACGTCCTGACTTTC. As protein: CASSPAASGRAGPGANVLTF.

In DNA, the CDR3 is TGTGCCAGTAGTATCCAGGCCGGGACAGGGTATGTCAATGAGCAGTTCTTC. It encodes CASSIQAGTGYVNEQFF. The chain recombines TRBV19 with TRBJ2-1, with 9 nucleotides matching TRBD1. CDR3 length equals 17 residues. Trimming at V came to 3 bases and at J to 6 bases, leaving 12 bases not matched to a gene. Germline V gene data show CDR1 as LNHDA and CDR2 as SQIVND (reference sequence). The full variable domain, its missing parts supplied by reference TRBV19 and TRBJ2-1, is DGGITQSPKYLFRKEGQNVTLSCEQNLNHDAMYWYRQDPGQGLRLIYYSQIVNDFQKGDIAEGYSVSREKKESFPLTVTSAQKNPTAFYLCASSIQAGTGYVNEQFFGPGTRLTVL.

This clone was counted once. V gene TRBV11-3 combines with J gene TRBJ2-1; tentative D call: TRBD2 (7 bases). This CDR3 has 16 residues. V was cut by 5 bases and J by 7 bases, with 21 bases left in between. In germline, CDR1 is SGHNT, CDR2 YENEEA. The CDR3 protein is CASSRSGEGVWNEQFF. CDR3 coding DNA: TGTGCCAGCAGCCGCTCAGGGGAGGGTGTCTGGAATGAGCAGTTCTTC.

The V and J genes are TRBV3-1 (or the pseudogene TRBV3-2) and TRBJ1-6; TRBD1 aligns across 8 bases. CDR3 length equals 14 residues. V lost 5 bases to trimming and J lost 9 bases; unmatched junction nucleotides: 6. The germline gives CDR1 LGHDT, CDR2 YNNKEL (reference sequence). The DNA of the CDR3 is TGTGCCAGCAGCTTCCGGGACAGGTCTTCACCCCTCCACTTT. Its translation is CASSFRDRSSPLHF.

CDR3 coding DNA: TGCAGCGGACGGGGAACTGAAGCTTTCTTT. Protein sequence: CSGRGTEAFF. The genes are TRBV29-1 and TRBJ1-1; D unresolved. Germline values: CDR1 SQVTM, CDR2 ANQGSEA. V dropped 7 bases and J dropped 5 bases, with 8 bases sitting between them. This CDR3 is 10 amino acids long.

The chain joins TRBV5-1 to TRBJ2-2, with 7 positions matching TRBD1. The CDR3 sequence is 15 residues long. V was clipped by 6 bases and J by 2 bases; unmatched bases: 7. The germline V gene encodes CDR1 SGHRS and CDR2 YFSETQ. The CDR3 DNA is TGCGCCAGCACACGGGACAGACTCAACACCGGGGAGCTGTTTTTT. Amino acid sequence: CASTRDRLNTGELFF.

The CDR3 here is CAWSVKLAGSVRAQYF. DNA for the CDR3: TGTGCCTGGAGTGTAAAGCTTGCAGGGTCAGTTAGAGCCCAGTACTTC. The chain joins TRBV30 to TRBJ2-5; possibly TRBD1 for D (5 bases). With 0 bases removed from V and 9 bases from J, the gap between germline ends came to 23 bases. The CDR3 consists of 16 residues. Germline V gene sequence: CDR1 GTSNPN, CDR2 SVGIG (reference sequence).

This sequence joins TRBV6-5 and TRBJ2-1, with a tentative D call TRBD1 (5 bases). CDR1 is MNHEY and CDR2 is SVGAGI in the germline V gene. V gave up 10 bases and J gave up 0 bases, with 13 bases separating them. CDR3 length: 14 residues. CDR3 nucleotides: TGTGCCACCACAGGTGGGGACTCCTACAATGAGCAGTTCTTC. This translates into CATTGGDSYNEQFF.

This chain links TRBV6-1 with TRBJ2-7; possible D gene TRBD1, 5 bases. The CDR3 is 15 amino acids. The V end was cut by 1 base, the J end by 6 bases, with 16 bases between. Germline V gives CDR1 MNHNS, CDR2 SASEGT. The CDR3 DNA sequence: TGTGCCAGCAGTGAAGGTGGATCAGGGTCGGGCGAGCAGTACTTC. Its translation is CASSEGGSGSGEQYF.

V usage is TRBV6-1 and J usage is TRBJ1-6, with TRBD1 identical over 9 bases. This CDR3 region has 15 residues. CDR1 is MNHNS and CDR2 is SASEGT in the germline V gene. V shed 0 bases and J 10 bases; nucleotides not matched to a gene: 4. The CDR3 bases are TGTGCCAGCAGTGAAGCGTTGACAGGGGGATCACCCCTCCACTTT. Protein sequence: CASSEALTGGSPLHF.

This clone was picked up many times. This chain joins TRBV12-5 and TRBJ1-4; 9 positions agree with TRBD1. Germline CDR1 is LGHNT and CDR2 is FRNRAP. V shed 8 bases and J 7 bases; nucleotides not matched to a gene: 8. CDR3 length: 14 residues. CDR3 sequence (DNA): TGTGCTAGTTCACCGGGACAGGGTGGTGAAAAACTGTTTTTT. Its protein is CASSPGQGGEKLFF.